These 3 T cell receptor beta chains came from one sample sequenced in a study of T cell responses to AZD1222 COVID-19 vaccine. Libraries were prepared by immunoSEQ multiplex PCR; TCRdb keeps only in-frame clonotypes and omits some of them. The data contain over 200,000 clones, around 94% of them singletons. The starting material was peripheral blood, obtained 28 days after the second dose of the MenACWY control vaccine. The receptors come from an adult who received the MenACWY meningococcal vaccine as a control.

The gene calls are TRBV15 and TRBJ2-7, with D maybe TRBD1 (5 bases). Trimming took 0 bases from V and 7 from J, leaving 7 bases between them. Germline V gene sequence: CDR1 LNHNV, CDR2 YYDKDF (reference sequence). The length of the CDR3 is 12 residues. In nucleotides, the CDR3 is TGTGCCACCAGCAGAGACAGGGATGAGCAGTACTTC. Translating gives CATSRDRDEQYF.

V gene TRBV9 combines with J gene TRBJ2-1, with D unresolved. Trimming removed 5 bases from V and 9 bases from J, with 15 bases in between. CDR3 size: 13 residues. Germline V gene data show CDR1 as SGDLS and CDR2 as YYNGEE. The CDR3 nucleotides are TGTGCCAGCAGATCCCTCCCGTCGGGTGAGCAGTTCTTC. Residues: CASRSLPSGEQFF.

This clone was found once. The chain combines TRBV28 with TRBJ1-1; the D gene is possibly TRBD1 (5 bases). The CDR3 extends over 13 amino acids. Germline CDR1 is MDHEN and CDR2 is SYDVKM. V shed 2 bases and J shed 7 bases, with 11 bases lying between them. The CDR3 nucleotides are TGTGCCAGCAGTTTAGACAGCCTGGTTGAAGCTTTCTTT. Encoded protein: CASSLDSLVEAFF.